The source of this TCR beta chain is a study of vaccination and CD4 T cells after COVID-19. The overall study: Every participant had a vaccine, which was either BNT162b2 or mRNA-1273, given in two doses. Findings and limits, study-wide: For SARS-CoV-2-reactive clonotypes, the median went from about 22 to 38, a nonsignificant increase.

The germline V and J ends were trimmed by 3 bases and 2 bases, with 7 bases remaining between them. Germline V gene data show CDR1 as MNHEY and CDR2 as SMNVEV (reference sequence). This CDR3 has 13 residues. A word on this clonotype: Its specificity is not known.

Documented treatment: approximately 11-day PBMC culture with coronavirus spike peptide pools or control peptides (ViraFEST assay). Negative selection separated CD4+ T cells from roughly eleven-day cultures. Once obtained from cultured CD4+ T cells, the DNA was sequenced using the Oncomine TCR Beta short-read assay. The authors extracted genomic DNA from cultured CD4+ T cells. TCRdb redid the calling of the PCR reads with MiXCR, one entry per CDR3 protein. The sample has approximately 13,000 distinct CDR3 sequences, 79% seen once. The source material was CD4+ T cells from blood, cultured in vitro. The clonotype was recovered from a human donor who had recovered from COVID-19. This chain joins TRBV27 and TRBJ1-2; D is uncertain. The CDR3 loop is CASSLPGNYGYTF. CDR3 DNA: TGTGCCAGCAGTTTGCCGGGGAACTATGGCTACACCTTC.